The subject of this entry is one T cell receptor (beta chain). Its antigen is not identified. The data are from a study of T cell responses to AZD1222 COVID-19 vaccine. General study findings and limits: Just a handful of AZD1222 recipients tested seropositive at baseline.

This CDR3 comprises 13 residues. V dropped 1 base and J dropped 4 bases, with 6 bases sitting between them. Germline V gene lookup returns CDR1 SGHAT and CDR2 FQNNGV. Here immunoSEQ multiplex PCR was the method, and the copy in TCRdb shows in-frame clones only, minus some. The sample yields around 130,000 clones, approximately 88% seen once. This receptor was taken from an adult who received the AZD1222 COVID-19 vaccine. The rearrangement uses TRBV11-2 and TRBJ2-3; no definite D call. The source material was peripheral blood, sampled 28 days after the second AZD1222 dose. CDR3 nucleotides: TGTGCCAGCAGCTTAGTCAGTGCAGATACGCAGTATTTT. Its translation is CASSLVSADTQYF.